Following are 16 T cell receptor beta chains from one sample sequenced in a study of OX40 agonist ivuxolimab in advanced cancers. Assay: immunoSEQ multiplex PCR; the TCRdb copy retains only in-frame clones and omits some. The profile covers 20,000 to 25,000 clones, with 76% appearing a single time and 7.5% to 10% taken by the ten largest. The specimen was CD4+ or CD8+ T cells sorted from blood, collected in a trial of the OX40 agonist ivuxolimab. The receptors come from an adult with an advanced solid tumor such as melanoma, head and neck, liver or kidney cancer.

The chain joins TRBV6-5 to TRBJ2-3; TRBD1 matches 7 bases. Germline loops: CDR1 MNHEY, CDR2 SVGAGI. Trimming at V came to 5 bases and at J to 2 bases, leaving 7 bases not matched to a gene. CDR3 length: 15 amino acids. The CDR3 sequence is CASSRTGVLTDTQYF. CDR3 DNA: TGTGCCAGCAGTCGAACAGGGGTCCTCACAGATACGCAGTATTTT.

J is TRBJ1-1 and V is TRBV5-1; possible D gene TRBD1, 6 bases. Germline V lookup: CDR1 SGHRS, CDR2 YFSETQ. This CDR3 has 14 amino acids. V was cut by 1 base and J by 7 bases, with 14 bases left in between. CDR3 region: CASSLTGHLDEAFF. CDR3 nucleotides: TGCGCCAGCAGCTTGACGGGACACCTTGATGAAGCTTTCTTT.

The rearrangement links TRBV10-3 to TRBJ1-6; 9 bases are a match to TRBD1. The V gene end was trimmed by 7 bases and the J gene end by 10 bases; junction bases not matched to a gene: 11. This CDR3 contains 15 residues. Germline loops: CDR1 ENHRY, CDR2 SYGVKD. CDR3 sequence: CAIKKDRGRQSPLHF. Written as DNA, the CDR3 is TGTGCCATCAAAAAGGACAGGGGCCGTCAGTCACCCCTCCACTTT.

V is TRBV25-1 and J is TRBJ2-5; TRBD1 agrees at 8 bases. Losses at the gene ends were 6 bases for V and 3 bases for J; bases not matched to a gene: 6. The CDR3 sequence is 14 residues long. From germline, CDR1 is MGHDK and CDR2 SYGVNS. DNA of the CDR3: TGTGCCAGCAGACTGGACAGGGAGAAAGAGACCCAGTACTTC. As protein: CASRLDREKETQYF.

The rearrangement uses TRBV19 and TRBJ1-4; D unclear. Germline CDR1 LNHDA, CDR2 SQIVND (reference sequence). The V and J ends lost 6 bases and 0 bases respectively, with 11 bases between them. CDR3 length equals 15 residues. The CDR3 nucleotides read TGTGCCAGTAGGTCTAGGGCTGCAACTAATGAAAAACTGTTTTTT. It specifies CASRSRAATNEKLFF.

This rearrangement joins TRBV5-1 to TRBJ2-5; 10 bases fit TRBD2. CDR1 is SGHRS and CDR2 is YFSETQ in the germline V gene. This CDR3 is built from 16 residues. Germline trimming cut 2 bases from V and 2 bases from J; bases unmatched to any gene: 6. The CDR3 nucleotides read TGCGCCAGCAGCTTCCTAGCGGGGGATGGACAAGAGACCCAGTACTTC. Amino acids: CASSFLAGDGQETQYF.

The chain combines TRBV11-3 with TRBJ1-1; D unclear. The CDR3 sequence is 13 residues long. V was cut by 5 bases and J by 3 bases, with 10 bases left in between. In germline, CDR1 is SGHNT, CDR2 YENEEA. The CDR3 region is CASSLLRDTEAFF. The CDR3 DNA reads as TGTGCCAGCAGCCTCTTGAGGGACACTGAAGCTTTCTTT.

V is TRBV13 and J is TRBJ2-3, with 8 nucleotides matching TRBD2. The CDR3 has 18 residues. Unmatched junction bases numbered 14, after V lost 2 bases and J lost 4 bases. Germline CDR1 reads PRHDT; CDR2 reads FYEKMQ (reference sequence). Here the CDR3 reads CASSLSERGPNGADTQYF. As DNA, the CDR3 is TGTGCCAGCAGCTTAAGTGAGCGGGGGCCAAACGGGGCAGATACGCAGTATTTT.

Concerning this clone: One end of the junction fails to match germline, which may point to a read error. The chain employs TRBV29-1 and TRBJ1-1; a possible D gene is TRBD1 (6 bases). CDR1 SQVTM and CDR2 ANQGSEA come from the germline V gene. This CDR3 has 14 residues. CDR3: CSGEPGQGSTEAFF. The CDR3, as DNA: TGCAGCGGTGAACCGGGGCAGGGGAGCACTGAAGCTTTCTTT.

DNA for the CDR3: TGCAGCGGCGGGACACCCTACGAGCAGTACTTC. Translated, it gives CSGGTPYEQYF. This sequence joins TRBV29-1 and TRBJ2-7, with D perhaps being TRBD1 or TRBD2 (6 bases each). The V gene lost 7 bases and the J gene lost 2 bases, with 9 bases spanning the gap. Looked up from germline, CDR1 is SQVTM and CDR2 is ANQGSEA. The CDR3 length is 11 residues.

The chain recombines TRBV5-4 with TRBJ1-2; 9 bases line up with TRBD1. Germline V gene lookup returns CDR1 SGHNT and CDR2 YYREEE (reference sequence). The trim removed 4 bases at V and 2 bases at J, leaving 9 bases unmatched. CDR3 length equals 16 residues. The CDR3 nucleotides read TGTGCCAGCAGCCGGGGGGGACAGGGCTTGAACTATGGCTACACCTTC. Translation gives CASSRGGQGLNYGYTF.

The chain recombines TRBV7-7 with TRBJ2-5, with a possible D match to TRBD2 (5 bases). From germline, CDR1 is SSHAT and CDR2 FNYEAQ (reference sequence). The CDR3 spans 15 residues. V shed 0 bases and J shed 7 bases, with 15 bases lying between them. The CDR3 DNA reads as TGTGCCAGCAGCTTAGCGGCATGGGCAGAGGGGACCCAGTACTTC. Its protein product is CASSLAAWAEGTQYF.

This chain links TRBV6-5 with TRBJ1-4; the D gene is possibly TRBD1 (6 bases). Trimming removed 5 bases from V and 5 bases from J, with 12 bases in between. The length of the CDR3 is 14 residues. Germline CDR1 and CDR2: MNHEY and SVGAGI. CDR3 protein: CASSRQAPNEKLFF. CDR3 nucleotide sequence: TGTGCCAGCAGTCGACAGGCGCCGAATGAAAAACTGTTTTTT.

The chain links TRBV9 to TRBJ2-1; the match to TRBD2 covers 7 bases. Germline loops: CDR1 SGDLS, CDR2 YYNGEE. The V gene end was trimmed by 4 bases and the J gene end by 9 bases; junction bases not matched to a gene: 13. There are 15 residues in the CDR3. The CDR3, as DNA: TGTGCCAGCAGCTTGAGCGGGGCTGGGCGGGGTGAGCAGTTCTTC. As protein: CASSLSGAGRGEQFF.

The V and J genes are TRBV6-4 and TRBJ2-7; a weak D match, TRBD1 (6 bases). V lost 5 bases and J 1 base, leaving 12 bases between the germline ends. CDR3 length: 14 residues. CDR1 and CDR2 from the germline V gene are MRHNA and SNTAGT. CDR3 protein: CASSLQGTSYEQYF. The CDR3 region has the DNA TGTGCCAGCAGTCTACAGGGTACTTCCTACGAGCAGTACTTC.

The rearrangement links TRBV7-6 to TRBJ2-5; TRBD2 agrees at 10 bases. Unmatched junction bases numbered 6, after V lost 1 base and J lost 1 base. Germline lookup yields CDR1 SGHVS and CDR2 FNYEAQ. The CDR3 loop spans 17 amino acids. CDR3 protein: CASSLEVWTSGQETQYF. Written as DNA, the CDR3 is TGTGCCAGCAGCTTAGAAGTTTGGACTAGCGGCCAAGAGACCCAGTACTTC. The whole variable domain, filled in from reference TRBV7-6 and TRBJ2-5, reads GAGVSQSPRYKVTKRGQDVALRCDPISGHVSLYWYRQALGQGPEFLTYFNYEAQQDKSGLPNDRFSAERPEGSISTLTIQRTEQRDSAMYRCASSLEVWTSGQETQYFGPGTRLLVL.